In this sample, the clone carrying this T cell receptor beta chain turned up a few times. Its antigen is undetermined. In the authors' workflow: Out-of-frame sequences were removed, leaving roughly 2,200,000 distinct TCRbeta sequences. Libraries were prepared by immunoSEQ multiplex PCR; TCRdb keeps only in-frame clonotypes and omits some of them. That table furnishes V, J and clone size, whereas the DNA furnished D and trimming. The table shows 50,000 to 65,000 clones, with roughly three quarters occurring only once. Unmatched junction bases numbered 10, after V lost 4 bases and J lost 10 bases. CDR3 length: 15 residues. From germline, CDR1 is MGHDK and CDR2 SYGVNS. Single viable CD3+CD4+CD8-CD45RO+ cells were sorted as the memory CD4+ T cells. CMV serostatus came from serum IgG against pp150, pp28, p38, p52. This sample is drawn from a study of memory CD4+ T cells and cytomegalovirus serostatus. Study details: Of the healthy Belgian adults, several were CMV seropositive and about 24 seronegative.

Regarding the study as a whole: About 40% of the roughly 160 known CMV-associated TCRbeta sequences appeared in CD4+ memory.

The chain combines TRBV25-1 with TRBJ1-6, with 7 bases aligning to TRBD1. The sample was memory CD4+ T cells from blood. The sequence derives from an adult in good health and CMV-seronegative. DNA of the CDR3: TGTGCCAGCAGTGCCCGACAGGGAGCATCCTCACCCCTCCACTTT. Amino acids: CASSARQGASSPLHF.